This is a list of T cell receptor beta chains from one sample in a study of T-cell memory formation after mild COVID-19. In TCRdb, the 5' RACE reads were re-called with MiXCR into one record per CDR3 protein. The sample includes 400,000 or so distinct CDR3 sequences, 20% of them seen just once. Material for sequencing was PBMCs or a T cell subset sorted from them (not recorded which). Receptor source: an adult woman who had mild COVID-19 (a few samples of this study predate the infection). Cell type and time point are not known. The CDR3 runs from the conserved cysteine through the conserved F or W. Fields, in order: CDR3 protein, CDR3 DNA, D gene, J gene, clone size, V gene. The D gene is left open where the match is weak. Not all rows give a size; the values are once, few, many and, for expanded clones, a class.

CDR3 protein: CASSYRRLAANNEQFF; CDR3 DNA: TGTGCCAGCAGTTACAGGCGACTAGCGGCGAACAATGAGCAGTTCTTC; D gene: TRBD2; J gene: TRBJ2-1; clone size: few; V gene: TRBV6-2/TRBV6-3
CDR3 protein: CASSRGGQVATEAFF; CDR3 DNA: TGCGCCAGCAGCCGGGGGGGACAGGTGGCCACTGAAGCTTTCTTT; D gene: TRBD1; J gene: TRBJ1-1; clone size: .; V gene: TRBV5-1
CDR3 protein: CASSEDSGSADTQYF; CDR3 DNA: TGTGCCAGCAGTGAAGATAGCGGGAGTGCAGATACGCAGTATTTT; D gene: TRBD2; J gene: TRBJ2-3; clone size: few; V gene: TRBV2
CDR3 protein: CASSPRDSWNTEAFF; CDR3 DNA: TGTGCCAGCAGTCCCCGGGACAGTTGGAACACTGAAGCTTTCTTT; D gene: TRBD1; J gene: TRBJ1-1; clone size: few; V gene: TRBV12-3/TRBV12-4
CDR3 protein: CSARDTGSYNSPLHF; CDR3 DNA: TGCAGTGCTAGAGATACCGGCAGCTATAATTCACCCCTCCACTTT; D gene: .; J gene: TRBJ1-6; clone size: .; V gene: TRBV20-1
CDR3 protein: CAKNDREKAKNIQYF; CDR3 DNA: TGCGCCAAAAACGACAGGGAGAAGGCCAAAAACATTCAGTACTTC; D gene: TRBD1; J gene: TRBJ2-4; clone size: .; V gene: TRBV5-1
CDR3 protein: CACSGEVGATDTQYF; CDR3 DNA: TGTGCCTGTTCGGGAGAGGTGGGGGCCACAGATACGCAGTATTTT; D gene: .; J gene: TRBJ2-3; clone size: few; V gene: TRBV30
CDR3 protein: CASSEGRAGSSYEQYF; CDR3 DNA: TGTGCCAGCTCCGAAGGCCGAGCGGGAAGTTCCTACGAGCAGTACTTC; D gene: TRBD2; J gene: TRBJ2-7; clone size: .; V gene: TRBV6-2/TRBV6-3
CDR3 protein: CAISELRGTQYF; CDR3 DNA: TGTGCCATCAGTGAACTCAGGGGGACCCAGTACTTC; D gene: .; J gene: TRBJ2-5; clone size: few; V gene: TRBV10-3
CDR3 protein: CASSLSADRTGELFF; CDR3 DNA: TGCGCCAGCAGCTTATCGGCGGACAGAACAGGGGAGCTGTTTTTT; D gene: .; J gene: TRBJ2-2; clone size: few; V gene: TRBV5-1
CDR3 protein: CATSDRRTGELFF; CDR3 DNA: TGTGCCACCAGTGACAGGAGGACCGGGGAGCTGTTTTTT; D gene: .; J gene: TRBJ2-2; clone size: few; V gene: TRBV24-1
CDR3 protein: CASSQWYGERLAKNIQYF; CDR3 DNA: TGTGCCAGCAGCCAGTGGTACGGGGAGCGTTTAGCCAAAAACATTCAGTACTTC; D gene: .; J gene: TRBJ2-4; clone size: many; V gene: TRBV3-1